The present TCR beta chain was sequenced within a study of T cells after yellow fever vaccination. At the level of the study: Where fractions had low cell numbers, libraries were prepared from them with the SMART-Seq v4 Ultra Low Input RNA kit. Notes on the study in general: A large majority of primary-vaccination clones showed up again after the booster (96% CD4, approximately 90% CD8).

A note on this clonotype: The antigen is unknown.

The study made its TCR cDNA through 5'RACE template switching. That step introduced a universal primer site along with UMIs. TCRdb re-called the 5' RACE reads with MiXCR, one entry per CDR3 protein. The sample consists of 250,000 to 300,000 distinct CDR3 sequences, approximately 8% of them appearing once. V was shortened by 2 bases and J by 10 bases, with 9 bases between the two germline ends. The CDR3 has 13 residues. The rearrangement uses TRBV12-3 or TRBV12-4 and TRBJ1-6; D remains unclear. The sequenced sample was CD4+ T cells sorted from PBMCs, obtained 5 days after the yellow fever booster vaccination. The clonotype originates from a young man who received the YFV17D yellow fever vaccine. CDR3 in amino acids: CASSLSPPSPLHF. The CDR3, as DNA: TGTGCCAGCAGTTTATCGCCCCCCTCACCCCTCCACTTT.